This TCR beta chain was captured by sequencing in a study of vaccination effects on CD4 cells after COVID-19 (dated 2022 in TCRdb). A note on the overall study: Participants received two doses of either the BNT162b2 or the mRNA-1273 mRNA SARS-CoV-2 vaccine. In the study, cultures from other donors were sequenced using the Oncomine TCR Beta short-read assay on an Illumina iSeq 100. In both COVID-19 convalescent patients and infection-naive vaccine recipients, the study compared SARS-CoV-2 spike-specific CD4+ TCR repertoires from before mRNA vaccination with those from after it. A total of ten to eleven COVID-19 convalescent patients and a handful of SARS-CoV-2-naive healthy vaccine recipients were included in the full study. The study at large found these results: Clones induced by infection and clones induced by vaccination both contracted markedly at late timepoints after vaccination, which fits with T cell responses waning over time. Limitations of the study were the small number of convalescent patients and the absence of early post-infection timepoints. Among healthy vaccine recipients, nearly all vaccine-induced clones were SARS-CoV-2 mono-reactive, and only 1 of 255 was cross-reactive with common cold coronaviruses.

CDR3 length: 14 amino acids, cysteine to phenylalanine. The DNA shown is the 42-base CDR3, in frame from base 1. Unmatched junction bases come to 3, with V trimmed by 0 bases and J by 6 bases. A word on this clone: This receptor's antigen is unknown. Base qualities are not recorded, but no much larger clone differs from it by a single base.

In the ViraFEST assay, PBMC were stimulated with viral peptide pools, and TCR sequencing was then used to find antigen-specific CD4+ T cell clonotypes based on their expansion. After less than eleven days of culture, CD4+ T cells were isolated with the EasySep CD4+ T cell isolation kit. The absence of prior SARS-CoV-2 infection in healthy vaccine recipients was confirmed by negative nucleocapsid antibodies before and after vaccination. Each well held 1.5 million to 2.5 million PBMC cultured in IMDM containing approximately 5% human AB serum, 8 to 10 IU/ml IL-2 and gentamicin, along with roughly 10 ug/ml peptides. On days 3 and 7, half of the culture medium was replaced with fresh IL-2-containing medium. Each peptide stimulation condition was cultured in triplicate wells unless otherwise noted. Using Ficoll-Paque Plus gradient centrifugation, PBMC were separated from whole blood and then either used fresh or cryopreserved at -140C. The spike proteins of SARS-CoV-2 and of the common cold coronaviruses HCoV-NL63, HCoV-OC43 and HCoV-229E were spanned by overlapping peptide pools. The QIAamp micro DNA kit was used to extract genomic DNA from the cultured CD4+ T cells.

Library construction relied on the immunoSEQ multiplex PCR assay. DNA from the cultured, isolated CD4+ T cells was subjected to TCR beta CDR3 sequencing. As for the original processing: Non-productive TCR sequences were removed and reads were trimmed to the CDR3 region, keeping CDR3s of at least 7 amino acids. The MANAFEST web app was used to pick out antigen-specific clonotypes by comparing their expansion in peptide wells with that in reference cultures. To count as positive, a clone had to show expansion at FDR<0.05 compared with the reference and with all other wells, an odds ratio above 5, and a frequency above 0.1% in two replicate wells. Clonotypes significantly expanded in SARS-CoV-2 spike wells and in at least one common cold coronavirus spike condition were defined as cross-reactive. CDR3 similarity was assessed by Levenshtein distance with the stringdist R package, and unrooted trees were built with ape in R 3.6.1. Not all clones reach the TCRdb copy of this immuneACCESS table, which keeps in-frame sequences only. Checked studies attribute under half of the gap to unresolved V genes and leave the rest unexplained. V, J and clone size derive from that table, while D and trimming were established from the DNA sequence. The sample data list some 68,000 clones, and around three quarters of these were observed just once. Together, the top ten hold 3.5% to 4.5% of the sample.

This TCR was recovered from a human donor who received a COVID-19 vaccine. The rearrangement combines TRBV23-1 with TRBJ1-1; 8 bases in the middle match TRBD1. TRBV23-1 is labeled an ORF, and its function is uncertain. Material: CD4+ T cells from PBMCs cultured with HCoV-OC43 spike peptides, obtained before COVID-19 vaccination. This specimen's cell subset or site label, per the study, means: HCoV-OC43 spike overlapping peptide pool stimulation. This receptor has the CDR3 CASSQSQGAPEAFF. The DNA sequence is given as TGCGCCAGCAGTCAATCCCAGGGGGCCCCTGAAGCTTTCTTT.